The subject of this entry is one T cell receptor beta chain. This sample is drawn from a study of blood T cell repertoires in COVID-19. Study information: Donors in the United States, Italy and Spain gave samples during acute or convalescent COVID-19. The analysed material was cDNA or gDNA that came from T cells, B-cell-depleted T cells, or PBMCs.

Source study methods: How many nucleated cells were present was estimated from reference gene primer amplification. TCRdb's copy holds only in-frame clones and misses some; the assay was immunoSEQ multiplex PCR. V, J and clone size are taken as reported in that table, and D and trimming were inferred from the DNA itself. This repertoire shows about 100,000 clones, around 84% found once; its top ten account for 15% to 20%. Sequences were obtained from peripheral blood. This TCR was recovered from a woman between 55 and 75 years old with acute or convalescent COVID-19.

In DNA form, the CDR3 reads TGTGCCAGCAGCTTGTTTGGACAGGGGGCGAACACTGAAGCTTTCTTT. This sequence encodes CASSLFGQGANTEAFF. The V call is TRBV5-6, the J call TRBJ1-1; 11 nucleotides line up with TRBD1. Unmatched junction bases numbered 3, after V lost 1 base and J lost 1 base. Germline CDR1 is SGHDT and CDR2 is YYEEEE. The CDR3 runs to 16 residues.